Following are 19 T cell receptor beta chains from one sample sequenced in a study of cytomegalovirus exposure and HLA in healthy donors. Both 60 Vbeta primers and 13 Jbeta primers went into the PCR. The data were produced by immunoSEQ multiplex PCR, yet TCRdb's version contains in-frame clones alone and is incomplete. This sample has under 150,000 clones, with roughly two thirds found just once. Specimen: PBMCs. The receptors were sampled from a man in his late teens or twenties in good health and CMV-seropositive.

This chain uses TRBV13 with TRBJ2-1; 9 bases map to TRBD2. V lost 0 bases and J lost 1; bases outside the gene matches: 4. The CDR3 covers 17 residues. Germline V gene lookup returns CDR1 PRHDT and CDR2 FYEKMQ (reference sequence). CDR3 residues: CASSLGSSGASYNEQFF. CDR3 nucleotide sequence: TGTGCCAGCAGCTTAGGGTCTAGCGGGGCTTCCTACAATGAGCAGTTCTTC. Full variable domain (rest looked up from reference TRBV13 and TRBJ2-1): AAGVIQSPRHLIKEKRETATLKCYPIPRHDTVYWYQQGPGQDPQFLISFYEKMQSDKGSIPDRFSAQQFSDYHSELNMSSLELGDSALYFCASSLGSSGASYNEQFFGPGTRLTVL.

The V gene is TRBV28, the J gene TRBJ2-7; TRBD1 matches at 10 bases. J gave up 1 base and V 8 bases, and 5 bases lay outside the gene matches. Germline V gives CDR1 MDHEN, CDR2 SYDVKM. The CDR3 consists of 14 residues. CDR3 sequence (DNA): TGTGCCAGCCTACGGACAGGGGGATCCTACGAGCAGTACGTC. Translated, it gives CASLRTGGSYEQYV.

V gene TRBV29-1 combines with J gene TRBJ2-5; D ambiguous. This CDR3 is 15 amino acids long. The germline V and J ends were trimmed by 0 bases and 1 base, with 12 bases remaining between them. Germline CDR1 is SQVTM and CDR2 is ANQGSEA. The chain's CDR3 is CSVEDTVVGQETQYF. For the CDR3, the DNA is TGCAGCGTTGAAGACACAGTGGTGGGCCAAGAGACCCAGTACTTC.

This clone was seen once. The DNA of the CDR3 is TGTGCCAGCAGCCGACAGGGTAATAATTCACCCCTCCACTTT. Translating it yields CASSRQGNNSPLHF. This rearrangement joins TRBV7-3 to TRBJ1-6, with TRBD1 matching over 7 bases. V shed 5 bases, J shed 5 bases, and the junction held 3 bases outside the gene matches. Germline CDR1 reads SGHTA; CDR2 reads FQGTGA. CDR3 length equals 14 residues.

J is TRBJ1-2 and V is TRBV11-3; 7 bases are a match to TRBD1. Germline lookup yields CDR1 SGHNT and CDR2 YENEEA. J lost 1 base, V lost 5 bases, and 10 bases had no gene match. This CDR3 has 16 amino acids. The CDR3 loop is CASSKHGQADNYGYTF. The CDR3 bases are TGTGCCAGCAGCAAACATGGACAGGCAGATAACTATGGCTACACCTTC.

This clone was found once. No conserved phenylalanine or tryptophan ends this CDR3, so it is likely a read error. V gene TRBV30 combines with J gene TRBJ1-2, with 11 bases identical to TRBD1. CDR1 and CDR2 from the germline V gene are GTSNPN and SVGIG (reference sequence). CDR3 length: 15 residues. V gave up 2 bases and J gave up 4 bases; unmatched junction bases: 6. CDR3 DNA sequence: TGTGCCTGGAGTCTCGGACAGGGGGCGACCTATGGCTACACCCTC. Amino acid sequence: CAWSLGQGATYGYTL.

This clone was seen once. J is TRBJ1-3 and V is TRBV14; tentatively, D is TRBD1 (6 bases). V lost 6 bases, J lost 3 bases, and 12 bases lay in between. The CDR3 totals 14 residues. CDR1 and CDR2 (germline): SGHDN, FVKESK. The CDR3 DNA is TGTGCCAGCAGTCCTACAGGGTTTGGAAACACCATATATTTT. Translation: CASSPTGFGNTIYF.

The chain couples TRBV5-6 to TRBJ2-3; 9 bases map to TRBD1. The CDR3 covers 15 residues. The V and J ends lost 4 bases and 5 bases, in that order; junction bases with no gene match: 8. Germline CDR1 is SGHDT and CDR2 is YYEEEE. The CDR3 protein is CASSLGGQGRDTQYF. Here the CDR3 DNA reads TGTGCCAGCAGCCTGGGGGGACAGGGAAGAGATACGCAGTATTTT. Filled out from reference TRBV5-6 and TRBJ2-3, the complete variable domain reads DAGVTQSPTHLIKTRGQQVTLRCSPKSGHDTVSWYQQALGQGPQFIFQYYEEEERQRGNFPDRFSGHQFPNYSSELNVNALLLGDSALYLCASSLGGQGRDTQYFGPGTRLTVL.

This sequence joins TRBV28 and TRBJ1-2; 8 positions match TRBD1. Germline-derived CDR1 and CDR2 are MDHEN and SYDVKM. The CDR3 covers 14 residues. J lost 3 bases, V lost 6 bases, and 6 bases had no gene match. CDR3 nucleotides: TGTGCCAGCAGGACAGGGGCCCTCCACTATGGCTACACCTTC. It is translated as CASRTGALHYGYTF.

CDR3 amino acids: CASSQEVRGLGPLHF. The CDR3 DNA follows: TGCGCCAGCAGCCAAGAAGTAAGGGGACTAGGACCCCTCCACTTT. V gene TRBV4-1 combines with J gene TRBJ1-6, with D possibly being TRBD1 (5 bases). This CDR3 has 15 residues. The germline V gene encodes CDR1 MGHRA and CDR2 YSYEKL. The V gene lost 0 bases and the J gene lost 12 bases, with 15 bases spanning the gap.

The chain is built from TRBV7-8 and TRBJ2-7; D unclear. The ends were cut back, 6 bases at V and 0 bases at J, with 9 bases in the middle. The CDR3 consists of 13 residues. Germline lookup yields CDR1 SGHVS and CDR2 FQNEAQ. CDR3 bases: TGTGCCAGCAGTTCGGAGAGCTCCTACGAGCAGTACGTC. Encoded protein: CASSSESSYEQYV.

V usage is TRBV27 and J usage is TRBJ1-6; 8 bases match TRBD1. V shed 5 bases, J shed 11 bases, and the junction held 11 bases outside the gene matches. The CDR3 spans 15 residues. From germline, CDR1 is MNHEY and CDR2 SMNVEV (reference sequence). CDR3 sequence reads: CASSTRDRPPAPLHF. In DNA, the CDR3 is TGTGCCAGCAGTACACGGGACAGGCCTCCGGCACCCCTCCACTTT.

The CDR3 reads CASRNNRGNQPQHF. CDR3 bases: TGTGCCAGCAGGAACAACAGGGGCAATCAGCCCCAGCATTTT. The chain links TRBV6-1 to TRBJ1-5, with D maybe TRBD1 (6 bases). The CDR3 has 14 amino acids. CDR1 is MNHNS, CDR2 SASEGT, per germline. V lost 6 bases to trimming and J lost 2 bases, with 11 bases between them.

This clone appeared a few times. The chain recombines TRBV29-1 with TRBJ2-7; 7 bases map to TRBD1. CDR3 length: 14 amino acids. In germline, CDR1 is SQVTM, CDR2 ANQGSEA. Losses at the gene ends were 4 bases for V and 2 bases for J; bases not matched to a gene: 8. CDR3 coding DNA: TGCAGCGTTGGGTCTGTCCAGGGGGCCTACGAGCAGTACTTC. This codes for CSVGSVQGAYEQYF.

A few counts support this clone. V usage is TRBV25-1 and J usage is TRBJ1-1; D gene uncertain. The germline CDR1 and CDR2 sequences are MGHDK and SYGVNS. The germline V and J ends were trimmed by 6 bases and 3 bases, with 5 bases remaining between them. There are 11 residues in the CDR3. The CDR3 DNA reads as TGTGCCAGCAGGGAGGACACTGAAGCTTTCTTT. Its translation is CASREDTEAFF.

This clone has just one count. The rearrangement uses TRBV11-2 and TRBJ2-5; no clear D gene. The CDR3 spans 14 residues. Trimming took off 5 bases at V and 4 bases at J, with 14 bases between the two ends. The germline gives CDR1 SGHAT, CDR2 FQNNGV. As DNA, the CDR3 is TGTGCCAGCAGCCCCAATCGGTGGGCAGAGACCCAGTACTTC. Amino acid sequence: CASSPNRWAETQYF.

The chain couples TRBV13 to TRBJ2-3; perhaps TRBD2 as D (6 bases). Germline-derived CDR1 and CDR2 are PRHDT and FYEKMQ (reference sequence). Deletions cut 5 bases from V and 2 bases from J, with 14 bases between. The CDR3 totals 15 residues. The CDR3 coding sequence is TGTGCCAGCAGCGATGGGGGGAAATACACAGATACGCAGTATTTT. This encodes CASSDGGKYTDTQYF.

The V and J genes are TRBV5-1 and TRBJ1-3, with a tentative D call TRBD1 (5 bases). Germline V gene data show CDR1 as SGHRS and CDR2 as YFSETQ. The CDR3 is 15 amino acids. The germline V and J ends were trimmed by 0 bases and 4 bases, with 11 bases remaining between them. The CDR3 sequence is CASSLGTGEGNTIYF. The CDR3 DNA sequence: TGCGCCAGCAGCTTGGGGACGGGGGAAGGAAACACCATATATTTT.

This chain uses TRBV5-6 with TRBJ2-7, with TRBD1 matching 9 bases. Germline values: CDR1 SGHDT, CDR2 YYEEEE. The CDR3 is made up of 16 amino acids. V lost 1 base and J lost 0; bases outside the gene matches: 5. This CDR3 is CASSLRVTGGSYEQYV. In DNA form, the CDR3 reads TGTGCCAGCAGCTTGCGAGTGACAGGGGGCTCCTACGAGCAGTACGTC.